This passage covers 13 T cell receptor beta chains from one sample sequenced in a study of cytomegalovirus exposure and HLA in healthy donors. The PCR had 60 Vbeta and 13 Jbeta primers. The repertoire was sequenced with immunoSEQ multiplex PCR; TCRdb's copy has only in-frame clones and lacks some. The repertoire holds 95,000 to 150,000 clones, with around 69% as singletons. The sample consisted of PBMCs. These receptor sequences come from a woman in her forties in good health and CMV-seropositive.

J is TRBJ1-1 and V is TRBV19, with TRBD1 matching 7 bases. In germline, CDR1 is LNHDA, CDR2 SQIVND (reference sequence). The length of the CDR3 is 14 residues. V lost 5 bases, J lost 7 bases, and 10 bases stayed unmatched. Here the CDR3 reads CASSPYDRVVEAFF. The CDR3 DNA follows: TGTGCCAGTAGTCCATACGACAGGGTTGTTGAAGCTTTCTTT.

The chain has TRBV7-2 and TRBJ2-4; 7 bases match TRBD1. Germline V gene sequence: CDR1 SGHTA, CDR2 FQGNSA. This CDR3 comprises 17 residues. Germline trimming cut 7 bases from V and 2 bases from J; bases unmatched to any gene: 14. DNA for the CDR3: TGTGCCAGCACTCGCACGACAGGGCAGGCTACCAAAAACATTCAGTACTTC. Translation gives CASTRTTGQATKNIQYF.

This clone was recorded a few times. V usage is TRBV4-2 and J usage is TRBJ1-2, with 7 bases that match TRBD1. This CDR3 region has 17 residues. Per germline, CDR1 LGHNA and CDR2 YNFKEQ. V was clipped by 0 bases and J by 7 bases; unmatched bases: 14. CDR3 region: CASSQDRGDRVIVGYTF. For the CDR3, the DNA is TGTGCCAGCAGCCAAGATCGGGGCGACAGGGTAATTGTTGGCTACACCTTC.

This chain joins TRBV7-9 and TRBJ2-4; 8 nucleotides align to TRBD1. V dropped 3 bases and J dropped 7; count of bases not matched to a gene: 17. This CDR3 region has 18 residues. CDR1 and CDR2 (germline): SEHNR, FQNEAQ (reference sequence). The CDR3 nucleotides read TGTGCCAGCAGCTTGGCTGTGGGGCAGGGGGCGTTGAATAACATTCAGTACTTC. Protein product: CASSLAVGQGALNNIQYF.

As for this clone: A junction end diverges from the germline sequence, so it may reflect a read error. The chain uses TRBV18 and TRBJ2-7, with TRBD1 matching over 12 bases. The CDR3 is made up of 12 amino acids. The germline V gene encodes CDR1 KGHSH and CDR2 LQKENI. The CDR3 nucleotides read TGTGCCAGCTCACGAGGGACAGGGGGCTTGAACTTC. Encoded protein: CASSRGTGGLNF.

The V and J genes are TRBV6-5 and TRBJ1-2; D perhaps matches TRBD1 (5 bases). Germline values: CDR1 MNHEY, CDR2 SVGAGI. Between the trimmed V and J ends, which lost 0 bases and 4 bases, there was a span of 9 bases. This CDR3 is built from 14 residues. The CDR3, as DNA: TGTGCCAGCAGTTACTCGCGGGGGGTCTATGGCTACACCTTC. Encoded protein: CASSYSRGVYGYTF.

This clone was detected a few times. This chain connects TRBV5-6 to TRBJ1-4; the D gene is possibly TRBD1 (5 bases). This CDR3 is built from 16 residues. V lost 4 bases, J lost 8 bases, and 21 bases lay in between. Germline lookup yields CDR1 SGHDT and CDR2 YYEEEE. CDR3 residues: CASSRRGVLQDEKLFF. The CDR3 DNA is TGTGCCAGCAGCCGGAGGGGCGTCCTTCAGGACGAAAAACTGTTTTTT.

V gene TRBV10-1 combines with J gene TRBJ2-3; 8 nucleotides agree with TRBD2. Germline CDR1 reads WNHNN; CDR2 reads SYGVQD (reference sequence). The junction had 16 bases not matched to a gene; V was cut back by 3 bases and J by 5 bases. The CDR3 length is 18 residues. CDR3 residues: CASSDRSGSQRGLDTQYF. CDR3 sequence (DNA): TGCGCCAGCAGTGATCGAAGCGGGAGCCAACGCGGTTTAGATACGCAGTATTTT.

This clone was recorded a few times. The genes are TRBV6-6 and TRBJ1-5; no clear D gene. Germline V gives CDR1 MNHNY, CDR2 SVGAGI (reference sequence). The CDR3 is made up of 13 amino acids. V gave up 10 bases and J gave up 1 base, with 11 bases separating them. CDR3 in amino acids: CATRVGSNQPQHF. The CDR3 DNA reads TGTGCCACGAGGGTAGGGAGCAATCAGCCCCAGCATTTT.

The gene calls are TRBV7-2 and TRBJ1-1; D not resolved. Per germline, CDR1 SGHTA and CDR2 FQGNSA. The ends were cut back, 3 bases at V and 0 bases at J, with 8 bases in the middle. The CDR3 extends over 14 amino acids. CDR3 in DNA: TGTGCCAGCAGCTTCAAGCTAATGAACACTGAAGCTTTCTTT. Translation: CASSFKLMNTEAFF. Together with reference TRBV7-2 and TRBJ1-1, the CDR3 gives the full variable domain: GAGVSQSPSNKVTEKGKDVELRCDPISGHTALYWYRQSLGQGLEFLIYFQGNSAPDKSGLPSDRFSAERTGGSVSTLTIQRTQQEDSAVYLCASSFKLMNTEAFFGQGTRLTVV.

The gene calls are TRBV7-3 and TRBJ2-1, with a weak D call TRBD2 (6 bases). Per the germline V gene, CDR1 is SGHTA and CDR2 is FQGTGA. This CDR3 is built from 17 residues. The V end lost 1 base, the J end lost 1 base, and 14 bases lay between the germline ends. CDR3 bases: TGTGCCAGCAGCTTAAAGTCGGGGGAATCGTCCTACAATGAGCAGTTCTTC. This translates into CASSLKSGESSYNEQFF. Full variable domain (outside the CDR3, taken from reference TRBV7-3 and TRBJ2-1): GAGVSQTPSNKVTEKGKYVELRCDPISGHTALYWYRQSLGQGPEFLIYFQGTGAADDSGLPNDRFFAVRPEGSVSTLKIQRTERGDSAVYLCASSLKSGESSYNEQFFGPGTRLTVL.

The chain couples TRBV7-9 to TRBJ2-1; no clear D gene. The CDR3 runs to 14 residues. V was pared by 1 base and J by 4 bases, with 8 bases between. Germline-derived CDR1 and CDR2 are SEHNR and FQNEAQ (reference sequence). In nucleotides, the CDR3 is TGTGCCAGCAGCTTAGATCAGGAATACAATGAGCAGTTCTTC. Translation: CASSLDQEYNEQFF.

The CDR3 coding sequence is TGTGCCAGCAGGGCGATGACTAGCGGGAGGTACGAGCAGTACTTC. This codes for CASRAMTSGRYEQYF. The rearrangement joins TRBV28 to TRBJ2-7, with 13 bases that match TRBD2. The CDR3 is made up of 15 amino acids. V lost 6 bases, J lost 4 bases, and 6 bases stayed unmatched. Per the germline V gene, CDR1 is MDHEN and CDR2 is SYDVKM.